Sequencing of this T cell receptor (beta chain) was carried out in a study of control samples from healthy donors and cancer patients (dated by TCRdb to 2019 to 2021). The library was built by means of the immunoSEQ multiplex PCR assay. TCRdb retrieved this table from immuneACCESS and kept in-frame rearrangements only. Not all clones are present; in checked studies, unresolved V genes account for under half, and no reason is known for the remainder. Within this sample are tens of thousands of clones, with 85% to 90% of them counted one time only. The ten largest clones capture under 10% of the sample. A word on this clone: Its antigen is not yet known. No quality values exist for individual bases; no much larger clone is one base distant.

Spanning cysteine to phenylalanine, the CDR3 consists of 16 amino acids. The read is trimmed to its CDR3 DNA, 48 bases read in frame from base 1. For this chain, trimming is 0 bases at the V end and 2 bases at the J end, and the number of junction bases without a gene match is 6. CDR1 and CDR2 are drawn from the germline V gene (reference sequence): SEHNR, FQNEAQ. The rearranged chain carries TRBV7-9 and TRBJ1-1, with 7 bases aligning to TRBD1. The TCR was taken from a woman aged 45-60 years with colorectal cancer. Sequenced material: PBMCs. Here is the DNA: TGTGCCAGCAGCTTAGCAGGGAACAGGGGAAACACTGAAGCTTTCTTT. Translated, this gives CASSLAGNRGNTEAFF.